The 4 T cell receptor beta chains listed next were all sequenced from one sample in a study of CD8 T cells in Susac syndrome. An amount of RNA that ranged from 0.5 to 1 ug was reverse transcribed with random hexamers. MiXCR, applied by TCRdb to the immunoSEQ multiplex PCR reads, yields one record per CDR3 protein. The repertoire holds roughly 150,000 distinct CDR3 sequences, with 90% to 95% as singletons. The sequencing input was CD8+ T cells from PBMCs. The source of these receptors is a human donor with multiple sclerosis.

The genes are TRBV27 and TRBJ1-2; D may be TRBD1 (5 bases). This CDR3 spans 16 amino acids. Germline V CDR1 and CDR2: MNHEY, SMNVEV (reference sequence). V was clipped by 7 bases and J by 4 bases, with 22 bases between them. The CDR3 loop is CASNPREGWSVYGYTF. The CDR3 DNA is TGTGCCAGCAACCCACGGGAGGGGTGGTCTGTCTATGGCTACACCTTC.

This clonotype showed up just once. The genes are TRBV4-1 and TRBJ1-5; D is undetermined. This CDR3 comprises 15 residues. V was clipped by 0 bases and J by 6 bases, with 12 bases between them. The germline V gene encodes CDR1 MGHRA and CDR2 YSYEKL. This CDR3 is CASSQDLSGAQPQHF. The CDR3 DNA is TGCGCCAGCAGCCAAGATCTCTCGGGAGCTCAGCCCCAGCATTTT.

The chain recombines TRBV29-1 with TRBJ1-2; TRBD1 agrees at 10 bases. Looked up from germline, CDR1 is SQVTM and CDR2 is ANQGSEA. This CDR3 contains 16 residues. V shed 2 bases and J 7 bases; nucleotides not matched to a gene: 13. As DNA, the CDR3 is TGCAGCGTTGAACCCCCCCGTGGACAGGGGGAAAGTGGCTACACCTTC. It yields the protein CSVEPPRGQGESGYTF.

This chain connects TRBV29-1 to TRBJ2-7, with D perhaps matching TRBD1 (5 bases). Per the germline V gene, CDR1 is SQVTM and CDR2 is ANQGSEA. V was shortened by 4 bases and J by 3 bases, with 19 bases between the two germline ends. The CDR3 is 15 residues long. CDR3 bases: TGCAGCGTTGTTCTTGGACACCAAGAAGTCTACGAGCAGTACTTC. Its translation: CSVVLGHQEVYEQYF.